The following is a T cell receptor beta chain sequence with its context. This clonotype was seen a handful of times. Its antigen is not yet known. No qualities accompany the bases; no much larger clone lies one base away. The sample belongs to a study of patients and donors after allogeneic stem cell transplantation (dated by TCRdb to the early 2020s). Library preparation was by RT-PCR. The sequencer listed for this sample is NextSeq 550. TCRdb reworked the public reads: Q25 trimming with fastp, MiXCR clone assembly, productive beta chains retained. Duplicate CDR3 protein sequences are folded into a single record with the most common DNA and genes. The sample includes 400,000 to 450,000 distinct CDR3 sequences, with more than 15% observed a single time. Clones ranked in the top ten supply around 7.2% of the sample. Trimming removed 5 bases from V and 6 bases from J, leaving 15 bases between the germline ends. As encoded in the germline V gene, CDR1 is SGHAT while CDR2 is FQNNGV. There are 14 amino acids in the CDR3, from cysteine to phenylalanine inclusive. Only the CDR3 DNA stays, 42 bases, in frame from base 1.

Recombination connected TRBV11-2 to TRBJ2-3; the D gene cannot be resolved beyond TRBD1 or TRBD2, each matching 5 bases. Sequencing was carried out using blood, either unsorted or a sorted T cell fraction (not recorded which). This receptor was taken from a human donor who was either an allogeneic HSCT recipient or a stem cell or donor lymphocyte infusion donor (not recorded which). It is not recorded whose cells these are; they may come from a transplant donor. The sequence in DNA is TGTGCCAGCAGCCGGGGCTGGGCCAGGGATACGCAGTATTTT. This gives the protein CASSRGWARDTQYF.